What follows are 27 T cell receptor beta chains derived from one specimen sequenced in a study of blood T cell repertoires in COVID-19. Profiling relied on immunoSEQ multiplex PCR, and the TCRdb table lists in-frame clones only, not all of them. The data hold roughly 150,000 clones, with 75% to 85% observed a single time. The material sequenced was peripheral blood. All receptors derive from a woman in her forties or fifties with acute or convalescent COVID-19.

This chain joins TRBV7-2 and TRBJ1-2; D unclear. V was clipped by 5 bases and J by 5 bases, with 18 bases between them. CDR3 length: 15 amino acids. In germline, CDR1 is SGHTA, CDR2 FQGNSA. CDR3 coding DNA: TGTGCCAGCAGCGGAGGGCTAGCCCGGGCTTATGGCTACACCTTC. It is translated as CASSGGLARAYGYTF.

This chain uses TRBV20-1 with TRBJ2-4; a weak D match, TRBD2 (6 bases). The CDR3 loop spans 11 amino acids. V shed 8 bases and J shed 8 bases, with 13 bases lying between them. Looked up from germline, CDR1 is DFQATT and CDR2 is SNEGSKA (reference sequence). In nucleotides, the CDR3 is TGCAGTTCGCTATGGGGGGACATTCAGTACTTC. It translates to CSSLWGDIQYF.

The CDR3, as DNA: TGTGCCATCGGGGGAGAAGGGAGGTCCTACAATGAGCAGTTCTTC. Protein sequence: CAIGGEGRSYNEQFF. V gene TRBV10-3 combines with J gene TRBJ2-1; possibly TRBD2 for D (6 bases). The germline V gene encodes CDR1 ENHRY and CDR2 SYGVKD. The CDR3 runs 15 residues. Trimming removed 8 bases at V and 1 base at J, with 15 bases between.

This clone was counted a single time. The V call is TRBV11-2, the J call TRBJ2-7; 7 nucleotides align to TRBD2. The CDR3 length is 16 residues. CDR1 and CDR2 from the germline V gene are SGHAT and FQNNGV. Unmatched junction bases numbered 14, after V lost 4 bases and J lost 5 bases. CDR3 loop: CASSSSLRGRADEQYF. The CDR3 nucleotides are TGTGCCAGCAGCTCCTCCTTAAGAGGGAGGGCCGACGAGCAGTACTTC.

CDR3 DNA sequence: TGTGCCAGCAGCCAAGATTACGACAGGGAATGGACCTACGAGCAGTACTTC. It codes for CASSQDYDREWTYEQYF. This chain uses TRBV3-1 (or the pseudogene TRBV3-2) with TRBJ2-7, with 7 bases identical to TRBD1. Germline V lookup: CDR1 LGHDT, CDR2 YNNKEL (reference sequence). The CDR3 consists of 17 residues. J was trimmed by 2 bases and V by 0 bases; bases with no gene match: 10.

The chain joins TRBV20-1 to TRBJ2-7, with TRBD2 matching over 11 bases. This CDR3 contains 14 residues. J gave up 3 bases and V 3 bases, and 4 bases lay outside the gene matches. Germline CDR1 DFQATT, CDR2 SNEGSKA (reference sequence). CDR3: CSASTGTSGYEQYF. CDR3 bases: TGCAGTGCTAGTACCGGGACTAGCGGCTACGAGCAGTACTTC.

The rearrangement uses TRBV7-2 and TRBJ2-3; 8 bases line up with TRBD2. The CDR3 consists of 15 residues. CDR1 is SGHTA and CDR2 is FQGNSA in the germline V gene. V lost 1 base to trimming and J lost 8 bases; unmatched junction nucleotides: 8. CDR3 region: CASSLGSGGAGTQYF. The CDR3 coding sequence is TGTGCCAGCAGCTTAGGTTCCGGGGGGGCTGGTACGCAGTATTTT.

J is TRBJ2-5 and V is TRBV7-2; TRBD2 matches at 7 bases. The J segment lost 7 bases and the V segment lost 1 base, leaving 6 bases of the junction unmatched. This CDR3 comprises 14 residues. Germline V gives CDR1 SGHTA, CDR2 FQGNSA. The CDR3 here is CASSLVPGEGTQYF. The DNA of the CDR3 is TGTGCCAGCAGCTTAGTGCCGGGGGAGGGGACCCAGTACTTC.

The V gene is TRBV3-1 (or the pseudogene TRBV3-2), the J gene TRBJ1-1; D is possibly TRBD1 (5 bases). CDR3 size: 13 residues. Germline-derived CDR1 and CDR2 are LGHDT and YNNKEL (reference sequence). The germline V and J ends were trimmed by 4 bases and 5 bases, with 11 bases remaining between them. CDR3 residues: CASSPQGGTEAFF. The CDR3 DNA is TGTGCCAGCAGCCCCCAGGGTGGGACTGAAGCTTTCTTT.

The chain has TRBV6-5 and TRBJ1-2; 9 nucleotides line up with TRBD1. Germline lookup yields CDR1 MNHEY and CDR2 SVGAGI. The V and J ends lost 6 bases and 4 bases, in that order; junction bases with no gene match: 0. This CDR3 comprises 12 residues. The CDR3 loop reads CASRTGGYGYTF. CDR3 bases: TGTGCCAGCAGGACAGGGGGCTATGGCTACACCTTC.

J is TRBJ2-2 and V is TRBV5-3; 7 positions agree with TRBD1. TRBV5-3 is noted as an ORF with a role that remains uncertain. The trim removed 3 bases at V and 0 bases at J, leaving 11 bases unmatched. The CDR3 loop spans 18 amino acids. CDR3 nucleotide sequence: TGTGCCAGAAGCTCCGGACAGGCACAGAACGCGAACACCGGGGAGCTGTTTTTT. Amino acids: CARSSGQAQNANTGELFF.

The CDR3 region is CASGRSGQNNEQFF. CDR3 coding DNA: TGTGCCAGCGGACGTAGCGGCCAAAACAATGAGCAGTTCTTC. The chain uses TRBV7-3 and TRBJ2-1, with a possible D match to TRBD2 (6 bases). CDR3 size: 14 residues. The V and J ends lost 8 bases and 5 bases respectively, with 16 bases between them. Germline V gene data show CDR1 as SGHTA and CDR2 as FQGTGA.

The chain employs TRBV10-3 and TRBJ1-2; D gene ambiguous. Trimming took off 2 bases at V and 6 bases at J, with 7 bases between the two ends. Germline CDR1 reads ENHRY; CDR2 reads SYGVKD. CDR3 size: 12 residues. Here the CDR3 DNA reads TGTGCCATCAGTGAGAGGGAGGATGGCTACACCTTC. Translated, it gives CAISEREDGYTF.

The sample holds a few counts of this clone. The rearrangement links TRBV30 to TRBJ1-1, with D maybe TRBD1 (6 bases). CDR3 size: 11 residues. The V end lost 6 bases, the J end lost 5 bases, and 10 bases lay between the germline ends. The germline V gene encodes CDR1 GTSNPN and CDR2 SVGIG (reference sequence). CDR3 bases: TGTGCCTGTTCCACAGGGACTGAAGCTTTCTTT. Amino acid sequence: CACSTGTEAFF.

This clone was picked up a small number of times. The V and J genes are TRBV9 and TRBJ2-1; 8 bases are shared with TRBD2. This CDR3 is built from 15 residues. Germline lookup yields CDR1 SGDLS and CDR2 YYNGEE. Trimming took 0 bases from V and 6 from J; bases not matched to a gene: 5. In DNA, the CDR3 is TGTGCCAGCAGCGTAGAACTAGCGGTCACCAATGAGCAGTTCTTC. This translates into CASSVELAVTNEQFF. The variable domain in full, with the rest retrieved from reference TRBV9 and TRBJ2-1, is DSGVTQTPKHLITATGQRVTLRCSPRSGDLSVYWYQQSLDQGLQFLIQYYNGEERAKGNILERFSAQQFPDLHSELNLSSLELGDSALYFCASSVELAVTNEQFFGPGTRLTVL.

This clone was observed a single time. The genes are TRBV29-1 and TRBJ2-5, with TRBD1 identical over 7 bases. Germline V gene lookup returns CDR1 SQVTM and CDR2 ANQGSEA. The CDR3 is 11 residues long. The V gene end was trimmed by 7 bases and the J gene end by 5 bases; junction bases not matched to a gene: 4. CDR3 region: CSAGQWETQYF. In nucleotides, the CDR3 is TGCAGCGCGGGACAGTGGGAGACCCAGTACTTC.

This clone was detected only once. V and J are TRBV11-2 and TRBJ2-1; 7 bases are shared with TRBD1. The CDR3 totals 15 residues. Germline V lookup: CDR1 SGHAT, CDR2 FQNNGV. V dropped 2 bases and J dropped 5; count of bases not matched to a gene: 6. CDR3 in amino acids: CASSLRRGLNNEQFF. The CDR3, as DNA: TGTGCCAGCAGCTTACGTAGGGGGCTGAACAATGAGCAGTTCTTC. The full variable domain, rest sourced from reference TRBV11-2 and TRBJ2-1, is EAGVAQSPRYKIIEKRQSVAFWCNPISGHATLYWYQQILGQGPKLLIQFQNNGVVDDSQLPKDRFSAERLKGVDSTLKIQPAKLEDSAVYLCASSLRRGLNNEQFFGPGTRLTVL.

CDR3 protein: CASRGSLLYQETQYF. CDR3 nucleotide sequence: TGTGCCAGTAGGGGCAGTTTATTGTACCAAGAGACCCAGTACTTC. The V gene is TRBV19, the J gene TRBJ2-5, with D uncertain. Trimming took off 6 bases at V and 0 bases at J, with 14 bases between the two ends. The germline V gene encodes CDR1 LNHDA and CDR2 SQIVND (reference sequence). The CDR3 has 15 residues.

V usage is TRBV7-9 and J usage is TRBJ2-7; D is perhaps TRBD1 (6 bases). The V and J ends lost 6 bases and 0 bases respectively, with 18 bases between them. Germline V CDR1 and CDR2: SEHNR, FQNEAQ (reference sequence). The CDR3 consists of 16 residues. In nucleotides, the CDR3 is TGTGCCAGCAGTTCAGGGGTCGGGGCGAGCTCCTACGAGCAGTACTTC. The encoded protein is CASSSGVGASSYEQYF.

A few counts support this clone. This chain connects TRBV7-2 to TRBJ2-3; 9 bases align to TRBD1. This CDR3 region has 14 residues. Unmatched junction bases numbered 6, after V lost 3 bases and J lost 8 bases. Germline V CDR1 and CDR2: SGHTA, FQGNSA. This CDR3 reads CASSLETGGSTQYF. The CDR3 DNA reads as TGTGCCAGCAGCTTGGAGACAGGGGGAAGTACGCAGTATTTT. The variable domain in full, completed from reference TRBV7-2 and TRBJ2-3, reads GAGVSQSPSNKVTEKGKDVELRCDPISGHTALYWYRQSLGQGLEFLIYFQGNSAPDKSGLPSDRFSAERTGGSVSTLTIQRTQQEDSAVYLCASSLETGGSTQYFGPGTRLTVL.

This chain joins TRBV12-5 and TRBJ1-5; D call uncertain. This CDR3 has 17 amino acids. Germline V lookup: CDR1 LGHNT, CDR2 FRNRAP. Trimming took off 6 bases at V and 0 bases at J, with 18 bases between the two ends. The DNA for the CDR3 is TGTGCTAGTGGACTTATCCCGACCGGGGATAGCAATCAGCCCCAGCATTTT. It is translated as CASGLIPTGDSNQPQHF.

The rearrangement joins TRBV6-5 to TRBJ2-1, with D possibly matching TRBD2 (6 bases). Trimming took off 8 bases at V and 6 bases at J, with 20 bases between the two ends. This CDR3 has 15 residues. From germline, CDR1 is MNHEY and CDR2 SVGAGI. This chain's CDR3 is CASGLNRGVGNEQFF. CDR3 in DNA: TGTGCCAGCGGACTAAATAGGGGAGTGGGCAATGAGCAGTTCTTC.

This clone appeared a few times. V gene TRBV19 combines with J gene TRBJ1-1, with 9 positions matching TRBD1. The CDR3 has 15 residues. CDR1 is LNHDA, CDR2 SQIVND, per germline (reference sequence). The trim removed 0 bases at V and 4 bases at J, leaving 3 bases unmatched. The CDR3 DNA reads as TGTGCCAGTAGTATAGAAACAGGGGGCCGCACTGAAGCTTTCTTT. Translated: CASSIETGGRTEAFF. The full variable domain, in which reference TRBV19 and TRBJ1-1 provide the parts outside the CDR3, is DGGITQSPKYLFRKEGQNVTLSCEQNLNHDAMYWYRQDPGQGLRLIYYSQIVNDFQKGDIAEGYSVSREKKESFPLTVTSAQKNPTAFYLCASSIETGGRTEAFFGQGTRLTVV.

CDR3 loop: CASSPVLAEIQETQYF. The CDR3 nucleotides are TGTGCCAGCAGCCCAGTACTAGCGGAGATTCAAGAGACCCAGTACTTC. The V and J genes are TRBV5-6 and TRBJ2-5, with 8 bases identical to TRBD2. The germline gives CDR1 SGHDT, CDR2 YYEEEE. V shed 4 bases, J shed 2 bases, and the junction held 10 bases outside the gene matches. The CDR3 totals 16 residues.

The chain is built from TRBV2 and TRBJ1-1; weak D call: TRBD1 (6 bases). CDR3 length: 13 residues. Trimming took off 4 bases at V and 2 bases at J, with 8 bases between the two ends. Germline CDR1 reads SNHLY; CDR2 reads FYNNEI. The CDR3 DNA reads as TGTGCCAGCAGTGGGACAGCCAACACTGAAGCTTTCTTT. Its protein is CASSGTANTEAFF.

The chain is built from TRBV7-2 and TRBJ1-2, with no clear D. Germline loops: CDR1 SGHTA, CDR2 FQGNSA. CDR3 length: 14 amino acids. V was trimmed by 7 bases and J by 4 bases, leaving 16 bases between them. Here the CDR3 reads CASMQRNRGYGYTF. DNA for the CDR3: TGTGCCAGCATGCAGAGAAATCGGGGCTATGGCTACACCTTC.

V and J are TRBV6-6 and TRBJ2-7, with a tentative D call TRBD1 (6 bases). This CDR3 is built from 13 residues. V lost 4 bases and J lost 7, with 14 bases in between. Germline assignment: CDR1 MNHNY and CDR2 SVGAGI (reference sequence). The CDR3 loop is CASSSYTGREQYF. CDR3 bases: TGTGCCAGCAGTTCCTACACAGGGCGGGAGCAGTACTTC.